This T cell receptor (beta chain) is drawn from a study of PD-1 blockade in classical Hodgkin lymphoma (dated by TCRdb to about 2020). Background on the whole study: Nivolumab dosing was 3 mg/kg intravenously every 2 weeks, continuing until either disease progression or unacceptable toxicity. The study used CyTOF and TCR beta sequencing to define a peripheral blood immune signature of response to PD-1 blockade in classical Hodgkin lymphoma. Points the paper makes about the study in general: The study was limited to a single clinical trial cohort, and causes of repertoire differences, possibly disease activity or prior therapy, remained undefined. Baseline diversity similar to that of newly diagnosed patients was observed in trial patients achieving complete response, whereas significantly lower diversity was observed in partial responders and progressors. Lower diversity was seen in patients whose nivolumab began less than 1 year after ASCT, and these patients were left out of later analyses so that immune reconstitution would not confound the results. By C4D1, a significant rise was seen in CD4+ TCR diversity but not in CD8+ TCR diversity (p=0.0027 vs p=0.16), and the rise was most apparent among complete responders (p=0.02). Baseline TCR diversity was reported as lower in newly diagnosed patients than in healthy donors, and lower still in relapsed/refractory patients.

The Qiagen DNeasy kit was used to extract genomic DNA from unsorted PBMCs and from the negatively selected CD4+ and CD8+ fractions. Using primers that anneal to V and J segments, immunoSEQ multiplex PCR amplified the TCR beta CDR3 regions. A synthetic immune receptor repertoire was used to minimize amplification bias, and any residual bias was removed computationally once sequencing was done. In the authors' own workflow: Custom Python scripts were used to quantify repertoire diversity as the Shannon entropy index. Unsorted, CD4+ and CD8+ repertoires were analyzed separately, except for combined analyses in which CD4+ and CD8+ sequences were merged in silico. Clonal expansion was defined as at least a 2-fold frequency increase after treatment relative to C1D1, with a pseudocount of 0.5 for undetected baseline clones. Singleton clones were defined as clones with 0 or 1 copy at C1D1, and non-singleton clones were defined as clones with 2 or more copies. By matching protein sequences in sorted samples from the same patient, clones expanded in unsorted samples were annotated as CD4+, CD8+ or unknown. Wilcoxon tests on paired samples were used to test changes in diversity from C1D1 to C4D1. Entries here come from immuneACCESS through TCRdb and include only in-frame sequences with V and J called. Some clones fail to appear in such tables; in the studies checked, an unresolved V gene covers under half of the shortfall, and the cause of the remainder is unknown. That table supplies the V and J calls and clone size; D and trimming were determined from the DNA. Within this sample are about 54,000 clones, with about 91% of them counted one time only. Of the sample, 10% is held by the ten largest clones.

Worth noting for this clone: Its antigen is still unknown. No qualities accompany the bases; no much larger clone lies one base away.

The CDR3, from cysteine to phenylalanine, totals 13 residues. The only DNA kept is the CDR3, 39 bases in frame from the first base. CDR1 is given as SGHRS and CDR2 as YFSETQ, both from the germline V gene. V and J are trimmed by 4 bases and 2 bases, and the gene matches miss 2 bases of the junction. Explained via the paper, the time point label denotes: cycle 2 day 1 (C2D1) of nivolumab. Every trial patient had relapsed following autologous stem cell transplantation, and prior brentuximab vedotin exposure was what differed among cohorts A, B and C. The trial cohort was composed of some 57 patients with relapsed/refractory classical Hodgkin lymphoma, for whom complete response, partial response or progressive disease was recorded as best overall response. Single-agent nivolumab was administered to trial patients in the multi-cohort phase II CheckMate 205 trial. Best overall response was determined by an independent review committee according to the 2007 International Working Group response criteria. Trial PBMCs were obtained immediately prior to nivolumab initiation (C1D1) and on therapy at cycle 2 day 1 and cycle 4 day 1. Peripheral blood was collected in 8 mL Vacutainer Cell Preparation Tubes, from which PBMCs were isolated by centrifugation and then cryopreserved.

The rearranged segments are TRBV5-1 and TRBJ1-1, with 7 middle bases fitting TRBD1. The TCR comes from a human donor with classical Hodgkin lymphoma. The input for sequencing was peripheral blood mononuclear cells (PBMCs), taken before the second cycle of nivolumab. In nucleotides, the sequence is TGCGCCAGCAGCGGACAGGCCAACACTGAAGCTTTCTTT. Translated, this gives CASSGQANTEAFF.